This T cell receptor (beta chain) was retrieved from a study of response to subunit inactivated influenza vaccine. Findings and caveats of the study: The authors suggested that every seasonal influenza vaccination recruits few new T cells.

This clonotype was found a few times. What it recognizes is unknown. The germline gives CDR1 LGHDT, CDR2 YNNKEL (reference sequence). This CDR3 region has 15 residues. V shed 4 bases and J 2 bases; nucleotides not matched to a gene: 3. TCRdb used MiXCR to reprocess the RT-PCR reads, holding one entry per CDR3 protein. This table has hundreds of thousands of distinct CDR3 sequences, 16% appearing once. This material consisted of CD4+ T cells sorted from PBMCs, taken roughly 24 months after vaccination. The rearrangement links TRBV3-1 to TRBJ2-5, with 11 bases identical to TRBD1. The origin of this receptor is a man between 50 and 69 years old who received an inactivated influenza vaccine. The CDR3 sequence: CASSRTGGRQETQYF. Written as DNA, the CDR3 is TGTGCCAGCAGCCGGACAGGGGGCCGACAAGAGACCCAGTACTTC.